This entry lists 14 T cell receptor beta chains sequenced from one sample in a study of T cell changes during pregnancy in multiple sclerosis. Assay used: immunoSEQ multiplex PCR; TCRdb lists only in-frame clones, some missing. The table lists around 71,000 clones, around nine tenths of them singletons. The sample consisted of peripheral blood, taken in the third trimester of pregnancy. The receptors originated from a female donor with multiple sclerosis, enrolled in a pregnancy study.

This clone came up a few times. One end of the junction does not line up with germline, which may come from a read error. V is TRBV28 and J is TRBJ2-3, with 8 bases lining up with TRBD2. The CDR3 contains 12 residues. The V gene's germline CDR1 is MDHEN and CDR2 SYDVKM. The chain's CDR3 is CASSLEGLAPHF. The DNA for the CDR3 is TGTGCCAGCAGCCTCGAAGGACTAGCACCACATTTT.

The V and J genes are TRBV13 and TRBJ1-5, with D unclear. Trimming stripped 1 base from V and 0 bases from J, with 4 bases between. From germline, CDR1 is PRHDT and CDR2 FYEKMQ (reference sequence). The CDR3 is 14 amino acids. CDR3 sequence: CASSLAYSNQPQHF. In nucleotides, the CDR3 is TGTGCCAGCAGCTTAGCCTATAGCAATCAGCCCCAGCATTTT.

This clone was recorded once. CDR3 coding DNA: TGTGCCAGCAGTTACTCTAGTCCGGGACAGAATGGGAATGAGCAGTTCTTC. Protein sequence: CASSYSSPGQNGNEQFF. The gene calls are TRBV27 and TRBJ2-1; TRBD1 matches 7 bases. The CDR3 sequence is 17 residues long. After removal of 4 bases from V and 7 bases from J, the junction contained 16 bases not matched to a gene. Germline values: CDR1 MNHEY, CDR2 SMNVEV (reference sequence).

V gene TRBV7-6 combines with J gene TRBJ1-1; weak D call: TRBD1 (5 bases). There are 13 residues in the CDR3. Trimming took off 5 bases at V and 4 bases at J, with 11 bases between the two ends. CDR1 SGHVS and CDR2 FNYEAQ come from the germline V gene. CDR3 sequence (DNA): TGTGCCAGCAGCCCCCCGGGGGGCACTGAAGCTTTCTTT. Translating it yields CASSPPGGTEAFF.

The CDR3 region has the DNA TGTGCCAGCAGCTTAGTTGGGGGTAGCGGGAGCTTGAATGAGCAGTTCTTC. Translated: CASSLVGGSGSLNEQFF. The V and J genes are TRBV11-3 and TRBJ2-1; 9 bases map to TRBD2. The ends lost 1 base at V and 7 bases at J; junction bases unmatched: 11. There are 17 residues in the CDR3. Germline CDR1 reads SGHNT; CDR2 reads YENEEA.

In this sample, this clone turned up once. The chain links TRBV7-6 to TRBJ1-1; a weak D match, TRBD1 (6 bases). The CDR3 has 18 amino acids. The germline V gene has CDR1 SGHVS and CDR2 FNYEAQ. V was trimmed by 3 bases and J by 1 base, leaving 21 bases between them. The CDR3 coding sequence is TGTGCCAGCAGCTTTAGGGCAGGGGTAAGTCCGGGGAACACTGAAGCTTTCTTT. This codes for CASSFRAGVSPGNTEAFF.

The chain couples TRBV5-4 to TRBJ2-7, with 7 bases aligning to TRBD2. There are 13 residues in the CDR3. The junction had 2 bases not matched to a gene; V was cut back by 4 bases and J by 1 base. Germline V lookup: CDR1 SGHNT, CDR2 YYREEE (reference sequence). CDR3 sequence: CASSPGGSYEQYF. DNA of the CDR3: TGTGCCAGCAGCCCCGGGGGGTCCTACGAGCAGTACTTC. The full variable domain, completed using reference TRBV5-4 and TRBJ2-7, is ETGVTQSPTHLIKTRGQQVTLRCSSQSGHNTVSWYQQALGQGPQFIFQYYREEENGRGNFPPRFSGLQFPNYSSELNVNALELDDSALYLCASSPGGSYEQYFGPGTRLTVT.

This CDR3 reads CASSLVRTANTGELFF. The CDR3 DNA sequence: TGCGCCAGCAGCCTAGTGAGGACAGCGAACACCGGGGAGCTGTTTTTT. This sequence joins TRBV5-1 and TRBJ2-2; D possibly corresponds to TRBD1 (6 bases). Germline CDR1 and CDR2: SGHRS and YFSETQ. V dropped 4 bases and J dropped 0 bases, with 13 bases sitting between them. The CDR3 covers 16 residues.

The CDR3, as DNA: TGTGCCAGTAGCCCCAGGACTAGCGGGAGGTCGATTACTCAGTACTTC. Translated: CASSPRTSGRSITQYF. V and J are TRBV19 and TRBJ2-4; 14 nucleotides align to TRBD2. The CDR3 is made up of 16 amino acids. V shed 6 bases, J shed 12 bases, and the junction held 13 bases outside the gene matches. CDR1 is LNHDA, CDR2 SQIVND, per germline (reference sequence).

The chain combines TRBV30 with TRBJ1-1, with TRBD1 matching 7 bases. Germline V gives CDR1 GTSNPN, CDR2 SVGIG (reference sequence). V dropped 1 base and J dropped 3; count of bases not matched to a gene: 2. This CDR3 comprises 13 residues. The CDR3 DNA reads TGTGCCTGGAGTGGCAGGGGGGACACTGAAGCTTTCTTT. It translates to CAWSGRGDTEAFF. The full variable domain, in which reference TRBV30 and TRBJ1-1 provide the parts outside the CDR3, is SQTIHQWPATLVQPVGSPLSLECTVEGTSNPNLYWYRQAAGRGLQLLFYSVGIGQISSEVPQNLSASRPQDRQFILSSKKLLLSDSGFYLCAWSGRGDTEAFFGQGTRLTVV.

The chain combines TRBV5-5 with TRBJ1-1; the match to TRBD1 covers 9 bases. Germline V gene data show CDR1 as SGHKS and CDR2 as YYEKEE (reference sequence). This CDR3 has 15 residues. V shed 2 bases, J shed 1 base, and the junction held 3 bases outside the gene matches. CDR3 loop: CASSFGQGRNTEAFF. In DNA form, the CDR3 reads TGTGCCAGCAGCTTTGGACAGGGGCGGAACACTGAAGCTTTCTTT.

This chain joins TRBV28 and TRBJ2-1; D remains unclear. Trimming removed 5 bases from V and 9 bases from J, with 14 bases in between. Per germline, CDR1 MDHEN and CDR2 SYDVKM. This CDR3 contains 13 residues. The CDR3 loop reads CASSQGVRGEQFF. Here the CDR3 DNA reads TGTGCCAGCAGTCAAGGAGTTCGCGGTGAGCAGTTCTTC.

The chain is built from TRBV19 and TRBJ2-2; tentatively, D is TRBD1 (6 bases). V lost 8 bases and J lost 10, with 14 bases in between. This CDR3 contains 12 residues. From germline, CDR1 is LNHDA and CDR2 SQIVND (reference sequence). CDR3 bases: TGTGCCAGTGGGGGCCTAGTGGAGGAGCTGTTTTTT. It is translated as CASGGLVEELFF.

J is TRBJ2-7 and V is TRBV27; 8 nucleotides agree with TRBD2. CDR1 is MNHEY, CDR2 SMNVEV, per germline (reference sequence). V lost 4 bases and J lost 1; bases outside the gene matches: 12. CDR3 size: 17 residues. This CDR3 is CASSWSSGGLPSYEQYF. CDR3 DNA sequence: TGTGCCAGCAGTTGGAGCTCGGGAGGGCTCCCATCCTACGAGCAGTACTTC.